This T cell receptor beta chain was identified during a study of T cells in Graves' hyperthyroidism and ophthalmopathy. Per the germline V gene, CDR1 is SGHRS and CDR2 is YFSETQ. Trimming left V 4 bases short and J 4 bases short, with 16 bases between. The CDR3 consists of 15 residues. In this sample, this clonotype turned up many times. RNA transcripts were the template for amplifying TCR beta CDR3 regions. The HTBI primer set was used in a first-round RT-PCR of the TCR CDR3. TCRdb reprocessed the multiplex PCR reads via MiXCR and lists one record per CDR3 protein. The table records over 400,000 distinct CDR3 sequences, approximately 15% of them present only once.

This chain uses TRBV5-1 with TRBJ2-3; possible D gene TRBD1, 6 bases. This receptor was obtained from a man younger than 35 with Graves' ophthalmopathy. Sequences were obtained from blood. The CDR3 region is CASSVGDNAPDTQYF. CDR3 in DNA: TGCGCCAGCAGCGTTGGGGACAACGCCCCAGATACGCAGTATTTT.